This TCR beta chain was documented in a study of cytomegalovirus exposure and HLA in healthy donors. Study details: Genetic ancestry analysis placed over 75% of the roughly 400 donors that were genotyped in the Caucasian-associated cluster.

Study-level findings and limits: According to the study, 180 or so TCR beta chains were cytomegalovirus-associated.

Concerning this clone: Its antigen is unidentified.

PCR primers comprised 60 Vbeta and 13 Jbeta primers. Profiling relied on immunoSEQ multiplex PCR, and the TCRdb table lists in-frame clones only, not all of them. The sample lists 100,000 to 150,000 clones, around four fifths seen once, with roughly 2.5% in the top ten. V gave up 4 bases and J gave up 8 bases; unmatched junction bases: 13. CDR3 length: 16 residues. CDR1 is SGHTA and CDR2 is FQGNSA in the germline V gene. The receptor's source is a boy between 2 and 15 years old in good health and CMV-seronegative. The sequencing sample was made of PBMCs. The V and J genes are TRBV7-2 and TRBJ1-4, with TRBD1 matching 7 bases. The CDR3, as DNA: TGTGCCAGCAGCTCAATCTCCCCAGGGGGACGGGAAAAACTGTTTTTT. Translated, it gives CASSSISPGGREKLFF.